Shown below are 24 T cell receptor beta chains from a single sample sequenced in a study of T cell responses to AZD1222 COVID-19 vaccine. Profiling relied on immunoSEQ multiplex PCR, and the TCRdb table lists in-frame clones only, not all of them. Of 85,000 to 120,000 clones in the sample, 90% were seen once. Sequencing used peripheral blood, obtained on day 0 of AZD1222 vaccination. These receptors were taken from an adult in good health.

This clone has only a few counts. The rearrangement uses TRBV19 and TRBJ2-1, with a weak D call TRBD1 (6 bases). This CDR3 contains 14 residues. Looked up from germline, CDR1 is LNHDA and CDR2 is SQIVND (reference sequence). Trimming took 3 bases from V and 7 from J, leaving 13 bases between them. The CDR3 sequence is CASSISGTPNEQFF. CDR3 DNA: TGTGCCAGTAGTATCTCTGGGACACCAAATGAGCAGTTCTTC.

This chain uses TRBV6-2 or TRBV6-3 with TRBJ1-5, with a possible D match to TRBD1 (6 bases). Per the germline V gene, CDR1 is MNHEY and CDR2 is SVGEGT. The CDR3 runs to 14 residues. Trimming left V 2 bases short and J 6 bases short, with 11 bases between. The CDR3 DNA reads as TGTGCCAGCAGTTACGGTGGGGGGCTTCAGCCCCAGCATTTT. This translates into CASSYGGGLQPQHF.

The rearrangement links TRBV29-1 to TRBJ2-7; TRBD1 matches at 9 bases. Germline V gene sequence: CDR1 SQVTM, CDR2 ANQGSEA. The CDR3 has 14 amino acids. V was pared by 4 bases and J by 3 bases, with 7 bases of the junction left unmatched. CDR3 sequence reads: CSVANRGLDYEQYF. CDR3 DNA sequence: TGCAGCGTTGCGAACAGGGGGCTCGACTACGAGCAGTACTTC.

The J gene is TRBJ1-2, the V gene TRBV5-4; D is uncertain. Germline CDR1 is SGHNT and CDR2 is YYREEE (reference sequence). With 0 bases removed from V and 4 bases from J, the gap between germline ends came to 7 bases. The CDR3 is 13 residues long. The CDR3 region is CASSLDQSYGYTF. The CDR3 DNA reads as TGTGCCAGCAGCTTGGACCAGAGCTATGGCTACACCTTC.

A word on this clone: The identical CDR3 is also encoded by other nucleotide sequences in the sample. The chain couples TRBV2 to TRBJ1-2, with D tentatively TRBD1 (5 bases). V was clipped by 6 bases and J by 1 base, with 12 bases between them. The CDR3 consists of 14 residues. Germline-derived CDR1 and CDR2 are SNHLY and FYNNEI. This CDR3 is CASRLGGVNYGYTF. CDR3 nucleotides: TGTGCCAGCAGGCTCGGGGGGGTTAACTATGGCTACACCTTC.

This CDR3 is CASSRDSGVYNEQFF. CDR3 DNA: TGTGCCAGCAGTCGGGATAGCGGGGTATACAATGAGCAGTTCTTC. The rearrangement links TRBV6-4 to TRBJ2-1, with TRBD2 matching over 8 bases. CDR1 MRHNA and CDR2 SNTAGT come from the germline V gene. V was pared by 5 bases and J by 4 bases, with 7 bases of the junction left unmatched. CDR3 length: 15 residues.

V and J are TRBV4-2 and TRBJ2-7; no firm D call. The germline V gene has CDR1 LGHNA and CDR2 YNFKEQ. The CDR3 totals 17 residues. V lost 1 base, J lost 5 bases, and 21 bases lay in between. CDR3 loop: CASSQVWASAKAHEQYF. The CDR3 DNA sequence: TGTGCCAGCAGCCAAGTCTGGGCGAGCGCAAAGGCCCACGAGCAGTACTTC.

CDR3 sequence reads: CASSSRRLAGRDEQFF. The CDR3 nucleotides read TGTGCCAGCAGTTCCCGAAGACTAGCGGGAAGGGATGAGCAGTTCTTC. The chain employs TRBV28 and TRBJ2-1; 11 bases fit TRBD2. The trim removed 4 bases at V and 8 bases at J, leaving 10 bases unmatched. This CDR3 contains 16 residues. Per germline, CDR1 MDHEN and CDR2 SYDVKM.

The chain couples TRBV9 to TRBJ2-3; possibly TRBD1 or TRBD2 for D (5 bases each). V was cut by 4 bases and J by 6 bases, with 12 bases left in between. The CDR3 totals 13 residues. Germline-derived CDR1 and CDR2 are SGDLS and YYNGEE. DNA for the CDR3: TGTGCCAGCAGCCTACCAGGGAGTGATACGCAGTATTTT. This translates into CASSLPGSDTQYF.

The chain combines TRBV7-2 with TRBJ1-4; D gene unclear. The CDR3 loop spans 14 amino acids. The germline V gene has CDR1 SGHTA and CDR2 FQGNSA. V was pared by 0 bases and J by 4 bases, with 6 bases between. CDR3 nucleotide sequence: TGTGCCAGCAGCTTAGCCGGGAATAATGAAAAACTGTTTTTT. Translating gives CASSLAGNNEKLFF.

This chain connects TRBV7-9 to TRBJ1-6; 9 bases match TRBD1. Trimming removed 4 bases from V and 8 bases from J; junction bases left unmatched: 6. Germline V lookup: CDR1 SEHNR, CDR2 FQNEAQ (reference sequence). The CDR3 is 15 amino acids. In nucleotides, the CDR3 is TGTGCCAGCAGCTCCTCCGGGACAGGGCATTCACCCCTCCACTTT. Residues: CASSSSGTGHSPLHF.

The chain recombines TRBV12-3 or TRBV12-4 with TRBJ2-3; D not certain. The CDR3 runs 11 residues. Trimming took off 1 base at V and 5 bases at J, with 1 base between the two ends. The chain's CDR3 is CASSLEDTQYF. CDR3 nucleotides: TGTGCCAGCAGTTTAGAAGATACGCAGTATTTT.

This clone was observed a few times. The chain has TRBV6-6 and TRBJ2-4, with a weak D call TRBD2 (5 bases). The V gene's germline CDR1 is MNHNY and CDR2 SVGAGI (reference sequence). V was cut by 5 bases and J by 7 bases, with 15 bases left in between. The CDR3 consists of 14 residues. CDR3 sequence: CASSRNQGGNIQYF. CDR3 bases: TGTGCCAGCAGTCGTAATCAAGGCGGGAACATTCAGTACTTC.

This sequence joins TRBV18 and TRBJ2-5; unclear D gene. The V gene's germline CDR1 is KGHSH and CDR2 LQKENI. V lost 3 bases to trimming and J lost 4 bases, with 6 bases between them. The CDR3 loop spans 12 amino acids. In nucleotides, the CDR3 is TGTGCCAGCTCACCGCCCCGAGAGACCCAGTACTTC. Its protein product is CASSPPRETQYF.

In this sample, this clone turned up once. The V and J genes are TRBV6-5 and TRBJ1-1; D is unclear. The CDR3 runs 14 residues. Trimming took 0 bases from V and 6 from J, leaving 11 bases between them. Germline-derived CDR1 and CDR2 are MNHEY and SVGAGI. As DNA, the CDR3 is TGTGCCAGCAGTTACTCTACGGTAGCCCCTGAAGCTTTCTTT. Translation gives CASSYSTVAPEAFF.

Written as DNA, the CDR3 is TGTGCCAGCCTGGGATACGGGGGTGAAAAACTGTTTTTT. Translation gives CASLGYGGEKLFF. The V gene is TRBV25-1, the J gene TRBJ1-4, with D possibly being TRBD1 (5 bases). V was clipped by 8 bases and J by 7 bases, with 14 bases between them. Germline V lookup: CDR1 MGHDK, CDR2 SYGVNS. This CDR3 comprises 13 residues.

The chain joins TRBV11-1 to TRBJ2-7; unclear D gene. The CDR3 extends over 15 amino acids. The germline gives CDR1 SGHAT, CDR2 FQDESV (reference sequence). V dropped 4 bases and J dropped 6 bases, with 19 bases sitting between them. CDR3 sequence (DNA): TGTGCCAGCAGCTCCATTTCTGACCCGACCCGCGAGCAGTACTTC. Its protein is CASSSISDPTREQYF. Full variable domain (remainder filled in from reference TRBV11-1 and TRBJ2-7): EAEVAQSPRYKITEKSQAVAFWCDPISGHATLYWYRQILGQGPELLVQFQDESVVDDSQLPKDRFSAERLKGVDSTLKIQPAELGDSAMYLCASSSISDPTREQYFGPGTRLTVT.

The gene calls are TRBV12-3 or TRBV12-4 and TRBJ2-5, with 8 nucleotides matching TRBD2. V lost 4 bases to trimming and J lost 5 bases; unmatched junction nucleotides: 3. CDR3 length: 13 amino acids. The CDR3 DNA sequence: TGTGCCAGCAGTTCTCCGGGAGGGGAGACCCAGTACTTC. This translates into CASSSPGGETQYF.

This clone was detected once. The chain is built from TRBV6-5 and TRBJ1-2; D is uncertain. This CDR3 has 13 residues. Germline V CDR1 and CDR2: MNHEY, SVGAGI. Trimming cost V 6 bases and J 7 bases, with 15 bases left between them. The CDR3 DNA sequence: TGTGCCAGCAGCGTAAACAGAGCTGCTGGCTACACCTTC. It encodes CASSVNRAAGYTF.

The rearrangement joins TRBV27 to TRBJ2-7; D possibly matches TRBD1 or TRBD2 (5 bases each). The V gene lost 5 bases and the J gene lost 0 bases, with 11 bases spanning the gap. CDR3 length: 14 amino acids. In germline, CDR1 is MNHEY, CDR2 SMNVEV (reference sequence). CDR3 sequence: CASSPGTSSYEQYF. The CDR3 DNA sequence: TGTGCCAGCAGTCCCGGGACGAGCTCCTACGAGCAGTACTTC.

The gene calls are TRBV5-6 and TRBJ2-2; 12 bases are shared with TRBD2. The germline V gene encodes CDR1 SGHDT and CDR2 YYEEEE. V was pared by 5 bases and J by 0 bases, with 8 bases of the junction left unmatched. The CDR3 is made up of 18 amino acids. DNA of the CDR3: TGTGCCAGCAGTCCCAGGACTAGCGGGATGTCGAACACCGGGGAGCTGTTTTTT. Amino acid sequence: CASSPRTSGMSNTGELFF.

V gene TRBV19 combines with J gene TRBJ2-1; maybe TRBD2 (5 bases). Germline V lookup: CDR1 LNHDA, CDR2 SQIVND (reference sequence). V was pared by 7 bases and J by 8 bases, with 24 bases between. The CDR3 covers 16 residues. CDR3 sequence: CASTPIPLVFSHEQFF. CDR3 sequence (DNA): TGTGCCAGTACCCCCATCCCACTAGTATTTTCCCATGAGCAGTTCTTC.

The genes are TRBV5-4 and TRBJ2-6; D possibly corresponds to TRBD1 (5 bases). The germline V gene encodes CDR1 SGHNT and CDR2 YYREEE (reference sequence). The CDR3 contains 16 residues. Trimming took 0 bases from V and 0 from J, leaving 7 bases between them. The DNA of the CDR3 is TGTGCCAGCAGCTTGGGTGGGGCCTCTGGGGCCAACGTCCTGACTTTC. Protein sequence: CASSLGGASGANVLTF.

J is TRBJ2-2 and V is TRBV4-1; D is possibly TRBD2 (5 bases). V was pared by 0 bases and J by 5 bases, with 13 bases between. The CDR3 is made up of 16 amino acids. Germline CDR1 MGHRA, CDR2 YSYEKL. Written as DNA, the CDR3 is TGCGCCAGCAGCCAAGATCAGCGGCATTCGACCGGGGAGCTGTTTTTT. This translates into CASSQDQRHSTGELFF.